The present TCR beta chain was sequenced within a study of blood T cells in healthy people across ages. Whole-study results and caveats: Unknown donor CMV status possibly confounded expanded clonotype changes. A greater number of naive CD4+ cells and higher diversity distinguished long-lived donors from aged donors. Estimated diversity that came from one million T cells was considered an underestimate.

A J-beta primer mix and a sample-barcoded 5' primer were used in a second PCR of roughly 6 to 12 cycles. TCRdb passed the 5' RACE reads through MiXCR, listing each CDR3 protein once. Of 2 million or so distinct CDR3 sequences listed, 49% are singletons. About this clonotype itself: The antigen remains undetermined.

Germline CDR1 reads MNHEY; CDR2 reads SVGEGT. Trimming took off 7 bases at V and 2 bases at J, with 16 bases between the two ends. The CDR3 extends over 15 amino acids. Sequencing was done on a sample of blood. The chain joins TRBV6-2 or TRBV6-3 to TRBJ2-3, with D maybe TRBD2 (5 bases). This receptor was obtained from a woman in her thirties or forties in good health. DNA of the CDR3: TGTGCCAGCAAGACTCGAGCGGACCCCACAGATACGCAGTATTTT. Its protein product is CASKTRADPTDTQYF.